This record looks at one TCR beta chain sequence and its context. Some clones are missing from TCRdb's copy, which holds only in-frame ones; the method was immunoSEQ multiplex PCR. This table holds 14,000 to 15,000 clones, over 55% found once. This record belongs to a study of neoadjuvant anti-PD-1 for oral cavity cancer. The receptor comes from a person aged 35-79 years with oral cavity squamous cell carcinoma. The material was PBMCs, obtained before nivolumab (anti-PD-1) treatment.

In DNA, the CDR3 is TGTGCCAGCAGAGTGGATTGGAACACTGAAGCTTTCTTT. This gives the protein CASRVDWNTEAFF. The chain links TRBV28 to TRBJ1-1, with D uncertain. The CDR3 length is 13 residues. From germline, CDR1 is MDHEN and CDR2 SYDVKM. Trimming stripped 6 bases from V and 1 base from J, with 9 bases between.